This T cell receptor (beta chain) was retrieved from a study of blood T cell repertoires in COVID-19. Germline CDR1 and CDR2: MDHEN and SYDVKM. The CDR3 covers 11 residues. V shed 6 bases and J shed 2 bases, with 4 bases lying between them. Only in-frame clones appear in the TCRdb table, and some are missing; sequencing was by immunoSEQ multiplex PCR. Of fewer than 250,000 clones listed, around four fifths are singletons. This receptor was identified in a woman aged 60-75 years with active or convalescent COVID-19. The V gene is TRBV28, the J gene TRBJ2-5; D remains unclear. Sequencing was carried out using peripheral blood. The CDR3 is CASRQQETQYF. The DNA of the CDR3 is TGTGCCAGCAGGCAGCAAGAGACCCAGTACTTC.